The clone carrying this TCR beta chain occurred once. Its antigen is unknown. CDR3 length: 14 residues. Germline loops: CDR1 DFQATT, CDR2 SNEGSKA (reference sequence). V lost 4 bases and J lost 4; bases outside the gene matches: 7. This sample is part of a study of CD8 T cells in Susac syndrome. The sequenced target, TCR beta, came from blood CD8+ and CD4+ T cells. Regarding the study as a whole: The authors acknowledged that the study's TCR sequencing and HLA analysis involved relatively few individuals.

Random hexamers were used to reverse transcribe about 0.5 to 1 ug of RNA. Across 54 Vbeta and 13 Jbeta, immunoSEQ multiplex PCR amplified TCR beta CDR3. TCRdb recomputed calls from the immunoSEQ multiplex PCR reads with MiXCR, one row per CDR3 protein. This sample yields around 190,000 distinct CDR3 sequences, of which approximately 95% are seen a single time; approximately 0.1% belongs to the top ten. The chain has TRBV20-1 and TRBJ2-3; 8 nucleotides line up with TRBD2. The receptor was derived from a human donor in good health. The specimen sequenced was CD4+ T cells from PBMCs. CDR3 protein: CSAISGSLADTQYF. CDR3 coding DNA: TGCAGTGCTATAAGCGGGAGCCTAGCAGATACGCAGTATTTT.